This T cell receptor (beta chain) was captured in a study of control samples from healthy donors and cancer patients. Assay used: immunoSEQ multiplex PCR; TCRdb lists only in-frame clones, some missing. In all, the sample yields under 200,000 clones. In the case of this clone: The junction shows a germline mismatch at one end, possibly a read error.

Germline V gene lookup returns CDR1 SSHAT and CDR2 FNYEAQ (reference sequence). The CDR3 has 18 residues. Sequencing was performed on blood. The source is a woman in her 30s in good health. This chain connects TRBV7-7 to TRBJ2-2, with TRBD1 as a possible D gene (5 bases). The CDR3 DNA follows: TGTGCTAGCAGCTTAGAGGTGGGGCAACAACTAAAGACCGGGGAGCTGTTTTTT. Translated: CASSLEVGQQLKTGELFF.